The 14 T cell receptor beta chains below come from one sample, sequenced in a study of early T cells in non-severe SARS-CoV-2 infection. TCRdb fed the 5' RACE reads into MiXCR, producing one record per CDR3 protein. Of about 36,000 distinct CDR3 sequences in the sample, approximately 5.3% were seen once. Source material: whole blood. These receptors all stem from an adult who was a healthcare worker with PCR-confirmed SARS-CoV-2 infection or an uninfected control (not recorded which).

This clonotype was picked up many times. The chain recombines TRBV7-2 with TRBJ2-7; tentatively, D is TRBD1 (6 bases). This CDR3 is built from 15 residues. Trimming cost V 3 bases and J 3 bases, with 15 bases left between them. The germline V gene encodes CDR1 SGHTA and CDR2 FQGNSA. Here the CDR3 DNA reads TGTGCCAGCAGCTTCAAGCAGACAGGCGGCTACGAGCAGTACTTC. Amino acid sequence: CASSFKQTGGYEQYF.

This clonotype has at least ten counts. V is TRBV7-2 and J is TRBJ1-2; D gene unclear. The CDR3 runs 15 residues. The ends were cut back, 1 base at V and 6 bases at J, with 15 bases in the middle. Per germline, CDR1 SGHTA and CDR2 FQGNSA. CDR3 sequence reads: CASSLDAGWGNGYTF. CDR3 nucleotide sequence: TGTGCCAGCAGCTTAGATGCTGGGTGGGGAAATGGCTACACCTTC.

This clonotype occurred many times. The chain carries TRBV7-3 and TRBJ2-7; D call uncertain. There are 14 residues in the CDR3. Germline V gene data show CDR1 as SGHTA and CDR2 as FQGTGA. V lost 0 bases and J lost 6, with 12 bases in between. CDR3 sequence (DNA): TGTGCCAGCAGCTTAACCCCAGCCCTGGGCGAGCAGTACTTC. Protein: CASSLTPALGEQYF.

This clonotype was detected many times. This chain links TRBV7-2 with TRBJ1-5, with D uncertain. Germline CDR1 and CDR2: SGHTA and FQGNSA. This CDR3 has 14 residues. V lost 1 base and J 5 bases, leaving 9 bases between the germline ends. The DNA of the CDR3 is TGTGCCAGCAGCTTAGTTGAAGGGTATCAGCCCCAGCATTTT. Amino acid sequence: CASSLVEGYQPQHF.

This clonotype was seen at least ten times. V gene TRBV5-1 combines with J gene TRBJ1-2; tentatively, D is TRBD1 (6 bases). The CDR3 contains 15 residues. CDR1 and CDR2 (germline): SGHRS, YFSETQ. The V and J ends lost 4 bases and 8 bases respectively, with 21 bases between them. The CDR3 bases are TGCGCCAGCAGCCCGAGCCTAACAGGGTTTGAGGGCTACACCTTC. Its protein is CASSPSLTGFEGYTF.

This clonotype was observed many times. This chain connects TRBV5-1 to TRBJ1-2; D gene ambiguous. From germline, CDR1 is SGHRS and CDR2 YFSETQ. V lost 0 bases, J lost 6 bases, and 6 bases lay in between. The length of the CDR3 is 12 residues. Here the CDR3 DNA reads TGCGCCAGCAGCTTGGATGGAAATGGCTACACCTTC. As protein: CASSLDGNGYTF. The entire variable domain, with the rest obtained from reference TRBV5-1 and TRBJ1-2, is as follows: KAGVTQTPRYLIKTRGQQVTLSCSPISGHRSVSWYQQTPGQGLQFLFEYFSETQRNKGNFPGRFSGRQFSNSRSEMNVSTLELGDSALYLCASSLDGNGYTFGSGTRLTVV.

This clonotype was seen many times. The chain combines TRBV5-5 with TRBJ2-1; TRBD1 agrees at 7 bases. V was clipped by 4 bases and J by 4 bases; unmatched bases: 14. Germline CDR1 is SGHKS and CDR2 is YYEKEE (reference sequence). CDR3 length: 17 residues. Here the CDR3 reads CASSPLPPGQTYNEQFF. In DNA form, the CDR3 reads TGTGCCAGCAGCCCCCTTCCCCCGGGACAGACATACAATGAGCAGTTCTTC.

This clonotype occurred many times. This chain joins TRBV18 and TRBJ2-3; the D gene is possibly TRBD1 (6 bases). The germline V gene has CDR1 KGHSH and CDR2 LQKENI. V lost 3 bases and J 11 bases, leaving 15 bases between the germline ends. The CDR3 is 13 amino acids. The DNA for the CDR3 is TGTGCCAGCTCACCCACAGGGTGGGAGAGGCAGTATTTT. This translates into CASSPTGWERQYF.

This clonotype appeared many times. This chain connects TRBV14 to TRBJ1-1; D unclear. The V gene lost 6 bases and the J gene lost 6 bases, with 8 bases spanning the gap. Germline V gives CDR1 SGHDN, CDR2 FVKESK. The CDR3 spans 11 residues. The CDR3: CASRGGPEAFF. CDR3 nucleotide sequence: TGTGCCAGCAGAGGAGGGCCTGAAGCTTTCTTT.

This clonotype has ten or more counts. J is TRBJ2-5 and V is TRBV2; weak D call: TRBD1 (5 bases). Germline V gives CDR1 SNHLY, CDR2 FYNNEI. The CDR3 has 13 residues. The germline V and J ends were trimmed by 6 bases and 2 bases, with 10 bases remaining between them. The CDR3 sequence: CASRQGSQETQYF. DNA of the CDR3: TGTGCCAGCAGGCAGGGTTCTCAAGAGACCCAGTACTTC. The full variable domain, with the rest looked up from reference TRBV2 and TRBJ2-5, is EPEVTQTPSHQVTQMGQEVILRCVPISNHLYFYWYRQILGQKVEFLVSFYNNEISEKSEIFDDQFSVERPDGSNFTLKIRSTKLEDSAMYFCASRQGSQETQYFGPGTRLLVL.

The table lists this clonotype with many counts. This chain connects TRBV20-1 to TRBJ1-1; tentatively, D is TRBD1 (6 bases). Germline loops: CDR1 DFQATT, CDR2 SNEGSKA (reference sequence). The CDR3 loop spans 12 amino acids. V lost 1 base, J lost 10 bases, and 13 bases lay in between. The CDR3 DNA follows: TGCAGTGCTAGAGGGGGGGCCGGCCGAGCTTTCTTT. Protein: CSARGGAGRAFF.

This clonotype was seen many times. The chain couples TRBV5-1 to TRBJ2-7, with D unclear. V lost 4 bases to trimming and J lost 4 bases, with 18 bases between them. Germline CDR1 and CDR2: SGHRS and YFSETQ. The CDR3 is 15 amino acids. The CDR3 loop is CASSLTPGLPYEQYF. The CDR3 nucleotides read TGCGCCAGCAGCCTGACGCCGGGCCTCCCTTACGAGCAGTACTTC.

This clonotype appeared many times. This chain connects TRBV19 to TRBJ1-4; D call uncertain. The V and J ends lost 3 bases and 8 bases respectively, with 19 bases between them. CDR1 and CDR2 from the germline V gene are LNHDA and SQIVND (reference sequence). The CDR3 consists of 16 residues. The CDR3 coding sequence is TGTGCCAGTAGTATCCGGCCAGGTCGGGTGGGGGAAAAACTGTTTTTT. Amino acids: CASSIRPGRVGEKLFF.

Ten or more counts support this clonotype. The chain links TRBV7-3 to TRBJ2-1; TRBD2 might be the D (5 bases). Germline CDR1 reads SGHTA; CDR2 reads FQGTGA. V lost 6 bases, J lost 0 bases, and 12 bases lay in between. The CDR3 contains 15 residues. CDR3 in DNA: TGTGCCAGCAGTTATACTAGGAGCTCCTACAATGAGCAGTTCTTC. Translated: CASSYTRSSYNEQFF. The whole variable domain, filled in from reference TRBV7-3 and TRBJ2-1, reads GAGVSQTPSNKVTEKGKYVELRCDPISGHTALYWYRQSLGQGPEFLIYFQGTGAADDSGLPNDRFFAVRPEGSVSTLKIQRTERGDSAVYLCASSYTRSSYNEQFFGPGTRLTVL.